Listed here are 22 T cell receptor beta chains from one sample, sequenced in a study of CD8 T cells in ankylosing spondylitis. Study-wide findings and caveats: Roughly eight highly homologous variants formed a TCR beta motif that appeared characteristic of ankylosing spondylitis blood.

No antigen has been assigned to these receptors. TCRdb reanalysed the 5' RACE reads using MiXCR and keeps one entry per CDR3 protein. The data hold about 500,000 distinct CDR3 sequences, with 12% observed a single time. The sequencing input was blood, either unsorted or a sorted T cell fraction (not recorded which). The receptors come from a male donor with ankylosing spondylitis.

The J gene is TRBJ2-1, the V gene TRBV24-1, with D possibly being TRBD1 (6 bases). CDR1 is KGHDR, CDR2 SFDVKD, per germline. The CDR3 contains 20 residues. Trimming took 2 bases from V and 0 from J, leaving 22 bases between them. The CDR3 region has the DNA TGTGCCACCAGTGATTCGGTGGGACAAACCTACCCGTCCTCCTACAATGAGCAGTTCTTC. As protein: CATSDSVGQTYPSSYNEQFF.

This clonotype was detected many times. The V and J genes are TRBV15 and TRBJ2-3; D is uncertain. The CDR3 runs 14 residues. Deletions cut 1 base from V and 4 bases from J, with 9 bases between. The germline CDR1 and CDR2 sequences are LNHNV and YYDKDF (reference sequence). DNA of the CDR3: TGTGCCACCAGCAGAGTTGGTAAATCAGATACGCAGTATTTT. This sequence encodes CATSRVGKSDTQYF.

This clonotype was seen more than once but under ten times. The J gene is TRBJ2-1, the V gene TRBV29-1; 12 bases are shared with TRBD1. The length of the CDR3 is 16 residues. The ends lost 3 bases at V and 6 bases at J; junction bases unmatched: 9. Germline V CDR1 and CDR2: SQVTM, ANQGSEA. The CDR3 sequence is CSVETGQGAYRNEQFF. CDR3 DNA: TGCAGCGTTGAGACGGGACAGGGGGCCTATCGCAATGAGCAGTTCTTC.

This clonotype was counted between two and nine times. The chain couples TRBV3-1 to TRBJ1-1; a weak D match, TRBD1 (5 bases). This CDR3 has 12 residues. V was clipped by 0 bases and J by 11 bases, with 10 bases between them. The germline CDR1 and CDR2 sequences are LGHDT and YNNKEL (reference sequence). CDR3 nucleotide sequence: TGTGCCAGCAGCCAAGACCGAGGGACGGCTTTCTTT. The encoded protein is CASSQDRGTAFF.

This clonotype was found a few times. V gene TRBV20-1 combines with J gene TRBJ2-7; 8 bases map to TRBD1. CDR3 length equals 14 residues. Per the germline V gene, CDR1 is DFQATT and CDR2 is SNEGSKA (reference sequence). After removal of 6 bases from V and 4 bases from J, the junction contained 11 bases not matched to a gene. The CDR3 nucleotides are TGCAGTGCCCCAACCCCGACAGGGGAGTACGAGCAGTACTTC. It yields the protein CSAPTPTGEYEQYF.

The chain carries TRBV12-3 or TRBV12-4 and TRBJ2-3, with D tentatively TRBD2 (6 bases). The V gene lost 7 bases and the J gene lost 1 base, with 18 bases spanning the gap. CDR3 size: 16 residues. The CDR3 DNA reads TGTGCCAGCACCCTCTACGGAGGGCAAGGCACAGATACGCAGTATTTT. It codes for CASTLYGGQGTDTQYF.

In its sample, this clonotype was seen a few times. V usage is TRBV11-2 and J usage is TRBJ2-3; D gene unclear. Germline CDR1 is SGHAT and CDR2 is FQNNGV. V was shortened by 5 bases and J by 4 bases, with 16 bases between the two germline ends. The CDR3 loop spans 15 amino acids. CDR3 protein: CASSPLGTPADTQYF. In DNA form, the CDR3 reads TGTGCCAGCAGCCCGCTCGGCACCCCGGCAGATACGCAGTATTTT.

The genes are TRBV3-1 and TRBJ2-1, with unresolved D. The V end lost 0 bases, the J end lost 0 bases, and 6 bases lay between the germline ends. Germline V CDR1 and CDR2: LGHDT, YNNKEL (reference sequence). This CDR3 comprises 15 residues. The CDR3 region is CASSQDLSSYNEQFF. The CDR3 region has the DNA TGTGCCAGCAGCCAAGACTTGAGCTCCTACAATGAGCAGTTCTTC.

This clonotype appeared a few times. This rearrangement joins TRBV20-1 to TRBJ2-1; tentatively, D is TRBD2 (6 bases). From germline, CDR1 is DFQATT and CDR2 SNEGSKA (reference sequence). V shed 2 bases and J shed 7 bases, with 21 bases lying between them. The CDR3 totals 16 residues. In DNA form, the CDR3 reads TGCAGTGCTAGACGATCTTCGTGGCGGGAATATAATGAGCAGTTCTTC. Translation gives CSARRSSWREYNEQFF.

In this sample, this clonotype turned up a few times. This chain uses TRBV2 with TRBJ2-5, with 9 bases identical to TRBD2. The germline V gene encodes CDR1 SNHLY and CDR2 FYNNEI. This CDR3 is built from 15 residues. Germline trimming cut 7 bases from V and 4 bases from J; bases unmatched to any gene: 10. CDR3 sequence reads: CASTQSSGSGETQYF. The CDR3 bases are TGTGCCAGCACCCAAAGTAGCGGGAGCGGAGAGACCCAGTACTTC.

This clonotype was found a few times. The chain couples TRBV29-1 to TRBJ1-4; the match to TRBD1 covers 7 bases. The trim removed 4 bases at V and 6 bases at J, leaving 8 bases unmatched. The CDR3 has 14 residues. Looked up from germline, CDR1 is SQVTM and CDR2 is ANQGSEA. The CDR3, as DNA: TGCAGCGTTGCTCCCAGGGGGATGTATGAAAAACTGTTTTTT. It encodes CSVAPRGMYEKLFF.

This chain's CDR3 is CASSEGGGGMRAFF. CDR3 DNA: TGTGCCAGCAGTGAAGGAGGAGGGGGCATGAGAGCTTTCTTT. The chain joins TRBV6-1 to TRBJ1-1, with 7 positions matching TRBD1. The CDR3 spans 14 residues. Trimming removed 1 base from V and 10 bases from J; junction bases left unmatched: 9. Germline CDR1 reads MNHNS; CDR2 reads SASEGT.

About this clonotype: This is likely a read error, given that the CDR3 carries no conserved phenylalanine or tryptophan at its end. The gene calls are TRBV5-1 and TRBJ2-3; TRBD2 aligns across 12 bases. The CDR3 is made up of 16 amino acids. V shed 0 bases and J 4 bases; nucleotides not matched to a gene: 3. CDR1 and CDR2 (germline): SGHRS, YFSETQ. In DNA, the CDR3 is TGCGCCAGCAGCTTGGGACTAGCGGGAGAGGCAGATACGCAGTATATT. Translated, it gives CASSLGLAGEADTQYI.

This clonotype came up many times. This chain links TRBV5-5 with TRBJ2-1, with D possibly being TRBD2 (5 bases). The CDR3 extends over 16 amino acids. Trimming stripped 1 base from V and 5 bases from J, with 16 bases between. In germline, CDR1 is SGHKS, CDR2 YYEKEE (reference sequence). The CDR3 spells CASSLNASPTNNEQFF. The CDR3 DNA is TGTGCCAGCAGCTTGAACGCTAGCCCTACAAACAATGAGCAGTTCTTC.

This rearrangement joins TRBV3-1 to TRBJ1-1; D gene uncertain. Looked up from germline, CDR1 is LGHDT and CDR2 is YNNKEL (reference sequence). The CDR3 contains 12 residues. Trimming removed 2 bases at V and 7 bases at J, with 8 bases between. CDR3 amino acids: CASSQSKNEAFF. The CDR3 DNA reads as TGTGCCAGCAGCCAATCTAAAAATGAAGCTTTCTTT.

The gene calls are TRBV12-3 or TRBV12-4 and TRBJ2-4; 11 bases line up with TRBD1. V was clipped by 8 bases and J by 10 bases; unmatched bases: 13. This CDR3 is built from 15 residues. In DNA form, the CDR3 reads TGTGCCAGCTCCCAGGTGGGACAGGGGGAGCGGATTCAGTACTTC. Its protein is CASSQVGQGERIQYF.

This clonotype has only a few counts. The rearrangement links TRBV12-3 or TRBV12-4 to TRBJ2-7; no clear D gene. The CDR3 length is 13 residues. V lost 3 bases and J lost 3, with 9 bases in between. CDR3 DNA: TGTGCCAGCAGTTTCAATCGAGTCTACGAGCAGTACTTC. This gives the protein CASSFNRVYEQYF.

This clonotype occurred a few times. V gene TRBV7-9 combines with J gene TRBJ1-3; 7 positions agree with TRBD1. The CDR3 is 17 residues long. Germline V gives CDR1 SEHNR, CDR2 FQNEAQ (reference sequence). After removal of 1 base from V and 0 bases from J, the junction contained 6 bases not matched to a gene. The CDR3 DNA reads as TGTGCCAGCAGCTTAGGTCAGGGGGGGATCTCTGGAAACACCATATATTTT. It translates to CASSLGQGGISGNTIYF.

This clonotype was counted only a few times. The chain joins TRBV5-1 to TRBJ2-2; maybe TRBD2 (5 bases). The CDR3 extends over 15 amino acids. The germline V gene encodes CDR1 SGHRS and CDR2 YFSETQ. Between the trimmed V and J ends, which lost 0 bases and 7 bases, there was a span of 13 bases. In DNA, the CDR3 is TGCGCCAGCAGCTTGGGGGCTAGCCCTGGCGGGGAGCTGTTTTTT. Protein product: CASSLGASPGGELFF. Using reference TRBV5-1 and TRBJ2-2 for the parts outside the CDR3, the full variable domain is KAGVTQTPRYLIKTRGQQVTLSCSPISGHRSVSWYQQTPGQGLQFLFEYFSETQRNKGNFPGRFSGRQFSNSRSEMNVSTLELGDSALYLCASSLGASPGGELFFGEGSRLTVL.

V and J are TRBV2 and TRBJ2-1; 12 bases line up with TRBD2. Trimming took 2 bases from V and 2 from J; bases not matched to a gene: 7. Germline V gene data show CDR1 as SNHLY and CDR2 as FYNNEI. This CDR3 region has 18 residues. The CDR3 sequence: CASSELGLAGGAYNEQFF. CDR3 bases: TGTGCCAGCAGTGAACTGGGGCTAGCGGGAGGGGCCTACAATGAGCAGTTCTTC.

Only a few counts were recorded for this clonotype. V usage is TRBV9 and J usage is TRBJ2-1; TRBD2 matches 7 bases. This CDR3 has 15 residues. Germline V gene lookup returns CDR1 SGDLS and CDR2 YYNGEE. The V segment lost 1 base and the J segment 9 bases; nucleotides outside the gene matches: 10. CDR3 residues: CASSVTDYPGGEQFF. In DNA, the CDR3 is TGTGCCAGCAGCGTAACGGACTACCCGGGGGGTGAGCAGTTCTTC. The full variable domain, with the rest looked up from reference TRBV9 and TRBJ2-1, is DSGVTQTPKHLITATGQRVTLRCSPRSGDLSVYWYQQSLDQGLQFLIQYYNGEERAKGNILERFSAQQFPDLHSELNLSSLELGDSALYFCASSVTDYPGGEQFFGPGTRLTVL.

This chain links TRBV30 with TRBJ2-5, with a possible D match to TRBD2 (6 bases). The V and J ends lost 5 bases and 1 base respectively, with 11 bases between them. This CDR3 has 13 amino acids. Germline CDR1 reads GTSNPN; CDR2 reads SVGIG (reference sequence). The DNA of the CDR3 is TGTGCCTGGGGTCAGCGGGCCCAAGAGACCCAGTACTTC. Protein: CAWGQRAQETQYF.